This TCR beta chain stems from a study of control samples from healthy donors and cancer patients. Germline V gene sequence: CDR1 SGHRS, CDR2 YFSETQ. The CDR3 length is 17 residues. Between the trimmed V and J ends, which lost 0 bases and 1 base, there was a span of 16 bases. Assay: immunoSEQ multiplex PCR; the TCRdb copy retains only in-frame clones and omits some. This sample has around 68,000 clones, with under 85% found just once. The TCR sequence derives from a man in his sixties in good health. This chain connects TRBV5-1 to TRBJ1-1; TRBD1 might be the D (6 bases). Sequenced input: blood. CDR3 loop: CASSLGGHGPSNTEAFF. The CDR3, as DNA: TGCGCCAGCAGCTTGGGGGGACATGGACCCTCGAACACTGAAGCTTTCTTT.